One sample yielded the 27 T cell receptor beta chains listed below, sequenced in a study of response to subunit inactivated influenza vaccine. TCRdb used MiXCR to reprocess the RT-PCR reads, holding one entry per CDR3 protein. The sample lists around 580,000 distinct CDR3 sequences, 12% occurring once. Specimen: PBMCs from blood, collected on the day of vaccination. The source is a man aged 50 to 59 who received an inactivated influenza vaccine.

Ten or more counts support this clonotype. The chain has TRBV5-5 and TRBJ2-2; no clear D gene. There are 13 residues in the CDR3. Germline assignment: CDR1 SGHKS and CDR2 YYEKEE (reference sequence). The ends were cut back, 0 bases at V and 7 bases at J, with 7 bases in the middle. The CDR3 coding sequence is TGTGCCAGCAGCTTGGCTCCCAACGGGGAGCTGTTTTTT. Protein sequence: CASSLAPNGELFF.

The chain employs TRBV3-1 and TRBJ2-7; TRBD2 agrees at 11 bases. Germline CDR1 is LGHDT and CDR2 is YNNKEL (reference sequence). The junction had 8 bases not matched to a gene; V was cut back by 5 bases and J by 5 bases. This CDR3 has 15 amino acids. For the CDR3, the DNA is TGTGCCAGCAGCGACACTAGCGGGAGTTCTAACGAGCAGTACTTC. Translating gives CASSDTSGSSNEQYF.

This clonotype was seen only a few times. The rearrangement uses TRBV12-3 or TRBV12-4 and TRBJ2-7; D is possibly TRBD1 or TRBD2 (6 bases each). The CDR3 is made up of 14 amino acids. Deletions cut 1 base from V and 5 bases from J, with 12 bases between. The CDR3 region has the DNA TGTGCCAGCAGTTTAGGGGGGGACATCCACGAGCAGTACTTC. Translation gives CASSLGGDIHEQYF.

The CDR3 nucleotides read TGTGCCAGCAGTTCGGGACAGGTGACCTACAATGAGCAGTTCTTC. Translated, it gives CASSSGQVTYNEQFF. V gene TRBV6-2 or TRBV6-3 combines with J gene TRBJ2-1; 8 bases are shared with TRBD1. Trimming cost V 4 bases and J 2 bases; bases outside gene matches: 4. The CDR3 extends over 15 amino acids. CDR1 MNHEY and CDR2 SVGEGT come from the germline V gene.

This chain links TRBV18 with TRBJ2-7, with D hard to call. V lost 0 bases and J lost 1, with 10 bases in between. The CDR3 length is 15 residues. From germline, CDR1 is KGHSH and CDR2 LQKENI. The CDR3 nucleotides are TGTGCCAGCTCACCACCCGGGCGGCATTCCTACGAGCAGTACTTC. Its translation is CASSPPGRHSYEQYF.

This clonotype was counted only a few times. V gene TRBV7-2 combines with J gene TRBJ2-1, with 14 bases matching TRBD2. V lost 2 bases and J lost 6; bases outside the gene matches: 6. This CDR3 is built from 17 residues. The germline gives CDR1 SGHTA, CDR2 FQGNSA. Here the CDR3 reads CASSLPRLAGGPNEQFF. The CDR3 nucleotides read TGTGCCAGCAGCTTACCCAGACTAGCGGGGGGGCCCAATGAGCAGTTCTTC. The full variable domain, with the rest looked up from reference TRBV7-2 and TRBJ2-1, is GAGVSQSPSNKVTEKGKDVELRCDPISGHTALYWYRQSLGQGLEFLIYFQGNSAPDKSGLPSDRFSAERTGGSVSTLTIQRTQQEDSAVYLCASSLPRLAGGPNEQFFGPGTRLTVL.

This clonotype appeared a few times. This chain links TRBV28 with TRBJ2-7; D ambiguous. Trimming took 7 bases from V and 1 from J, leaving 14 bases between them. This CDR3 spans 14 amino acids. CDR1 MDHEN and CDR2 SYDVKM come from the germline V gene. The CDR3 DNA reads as TGTGCCAGCACCCAATCGTCACAGTCCTACGAGCAGTACTTC. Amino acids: CASTQSSQSYEQYF.

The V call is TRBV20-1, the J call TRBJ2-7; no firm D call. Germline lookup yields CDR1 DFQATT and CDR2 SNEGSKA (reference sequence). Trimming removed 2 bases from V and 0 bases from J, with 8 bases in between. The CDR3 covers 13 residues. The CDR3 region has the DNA TGCAGTGCTAGAAGGCAGGACTCCTACGAGCAGTACTTC. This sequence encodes CSARRQDSYEQYF.

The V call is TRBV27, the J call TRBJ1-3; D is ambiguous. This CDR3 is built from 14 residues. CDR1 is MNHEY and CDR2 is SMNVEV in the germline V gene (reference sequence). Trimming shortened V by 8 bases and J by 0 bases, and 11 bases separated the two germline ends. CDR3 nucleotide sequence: TGTGCCAGCCCAAGAAGGCTCTCTGGAAACACCATATATTTT. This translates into CASPRRLSGNTIYF.

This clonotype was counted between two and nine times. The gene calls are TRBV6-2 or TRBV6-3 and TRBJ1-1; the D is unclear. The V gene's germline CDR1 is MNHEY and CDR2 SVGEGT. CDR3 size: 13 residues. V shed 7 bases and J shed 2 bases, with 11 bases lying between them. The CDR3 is CASMIYSNTEAFF. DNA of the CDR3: TGTGCCAGCATGATATACAGCAACACTGAAGCTTTCTTT.

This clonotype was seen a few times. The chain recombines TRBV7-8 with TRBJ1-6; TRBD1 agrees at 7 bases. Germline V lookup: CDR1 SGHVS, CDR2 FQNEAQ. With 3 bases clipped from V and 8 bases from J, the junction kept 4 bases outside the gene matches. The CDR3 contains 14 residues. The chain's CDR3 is CASSFRDRYSPLHF. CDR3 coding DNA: TGTGCCAGCAGCTTCCGGGACAGATATTCACCCCTCCACTTT.

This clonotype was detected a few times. The CDR3 DNA sequence: TGTGCCAGCCAGACAGAGTATAGTTCCTACGAGCAGTACTTC. It encodes CASQTEYSSYEQYF. The chain employs TRBV6-1 and TRBJ2-7; perhaps TRBD1 as D (5 bases). The CDR3 totals 14 residues. Trimming took 8 bases from V and 1 from J, leaving 15 bases between them. Per germline, CDR1 MNHNS and CDR2 SASEGT.

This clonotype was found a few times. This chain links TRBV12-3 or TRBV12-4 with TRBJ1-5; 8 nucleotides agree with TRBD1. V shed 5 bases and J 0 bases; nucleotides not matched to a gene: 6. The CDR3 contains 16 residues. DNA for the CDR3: TGTGCCAGCAGTGGGGGACAGGTATATAGCAATCAGCCCCAGCATTTT. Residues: CASSGGQVYSNQPQHF.

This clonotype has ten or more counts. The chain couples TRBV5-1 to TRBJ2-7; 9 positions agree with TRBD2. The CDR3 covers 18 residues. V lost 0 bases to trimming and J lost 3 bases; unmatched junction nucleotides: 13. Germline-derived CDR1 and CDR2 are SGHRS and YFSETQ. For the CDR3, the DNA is TGCGCCAGCAGCTTGGTTGGCAGAGGACTAGCGAGGGACTACGAGCAGTACTTC. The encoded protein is CASSLVGRGLARDYEQYF.

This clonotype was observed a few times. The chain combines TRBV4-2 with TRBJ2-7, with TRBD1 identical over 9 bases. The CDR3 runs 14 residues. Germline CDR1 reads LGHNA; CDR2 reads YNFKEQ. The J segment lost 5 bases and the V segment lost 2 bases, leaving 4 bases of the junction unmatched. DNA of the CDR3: TGTGCCAGCAGCCAACTGGACAGGGGAAACGAGCAGTACTTC. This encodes CASSQLDRGNEQYF.

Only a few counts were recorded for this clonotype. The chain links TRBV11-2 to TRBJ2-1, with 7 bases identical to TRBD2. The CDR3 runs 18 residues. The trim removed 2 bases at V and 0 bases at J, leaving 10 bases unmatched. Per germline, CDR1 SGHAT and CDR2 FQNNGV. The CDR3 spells CASSLRNSGLSSYNEQFF. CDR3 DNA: TGTGCCAGCAGCTTAAGAAATAGCGGGTTGAGCTCCTACAATGAGCAGTTCTTC. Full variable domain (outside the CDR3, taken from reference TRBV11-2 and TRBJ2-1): EAGVAQSPRYKIIEKRQSVAFWCNPISGHATLYWYQQILGQGPKLLIQFQNNGVVDDSQLPKDRFSAERLKGVDSTLKIQPAKLEDSAVYLCASSLRNSGLSSYNEQFFGPGTRLTVL.

CDR3 region: CAWSVPFLYNEQFF. CDR3 nucleotide sequence: TGTGCCTGGAGTGTTCCTTTCCTTTACAATGAGCAGTTCTTC. This chain joins TRBV30 and TRBJ2-1; D not resolved. V shed 0 bases and J shed 4 bases, with 10 bases lying between them. Looked up from germline, CDR1 is GTSNPN and CDR2 is SVGIG (reference sequence). This CDR3 spans 14 amino acids.

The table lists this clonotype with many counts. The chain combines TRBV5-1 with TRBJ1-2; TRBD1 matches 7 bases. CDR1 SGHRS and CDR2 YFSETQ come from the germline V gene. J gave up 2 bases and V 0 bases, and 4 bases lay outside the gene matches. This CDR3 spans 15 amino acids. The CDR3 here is CASSLEGGRNYGYTF. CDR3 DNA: TGCGCCAGCAGCTTGGAAGGGGGCAGGAACTATGGCTACACCTTC.

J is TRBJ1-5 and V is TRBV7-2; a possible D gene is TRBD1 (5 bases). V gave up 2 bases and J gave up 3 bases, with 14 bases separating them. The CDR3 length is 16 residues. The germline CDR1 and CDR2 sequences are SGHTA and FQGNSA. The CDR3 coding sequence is TGTGCCAGCAGCTTAAGTGGCTCAGGGAACAATCAGCCCCAGCATTTT. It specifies CASSLSGSGNNQPQHF.

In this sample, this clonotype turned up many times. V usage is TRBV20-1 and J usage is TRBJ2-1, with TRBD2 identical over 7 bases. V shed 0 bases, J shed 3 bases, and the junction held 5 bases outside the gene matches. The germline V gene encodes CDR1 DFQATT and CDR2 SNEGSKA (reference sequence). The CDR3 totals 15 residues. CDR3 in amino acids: CSARDLADHYNEQFF. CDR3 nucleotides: TGCAGTGCTAGAGATCTAGCGGACCACTACAATGAGCAGTTCTTC.

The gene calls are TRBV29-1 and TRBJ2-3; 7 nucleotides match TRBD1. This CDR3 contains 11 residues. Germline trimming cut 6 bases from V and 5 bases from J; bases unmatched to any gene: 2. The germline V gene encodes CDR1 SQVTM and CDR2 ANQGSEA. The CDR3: CSVGQIDTQYF. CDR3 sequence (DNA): TGCAGCGTGGGACAGATAGATACGCAGTATTTT.

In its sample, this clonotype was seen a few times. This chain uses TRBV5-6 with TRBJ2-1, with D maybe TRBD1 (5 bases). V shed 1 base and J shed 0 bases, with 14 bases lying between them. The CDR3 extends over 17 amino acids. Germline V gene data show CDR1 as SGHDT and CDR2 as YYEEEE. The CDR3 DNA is TGTGCCAGCAGCTTGTCACCTAGGGGTGGCTCCTACAATGAGCAGTTCTTC. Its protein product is CASSLSPRGGSYNEQFF.

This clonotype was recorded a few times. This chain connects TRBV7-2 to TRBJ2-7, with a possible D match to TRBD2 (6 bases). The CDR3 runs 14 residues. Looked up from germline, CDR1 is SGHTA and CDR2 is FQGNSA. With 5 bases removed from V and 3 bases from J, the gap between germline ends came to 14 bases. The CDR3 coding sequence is TGTGCCAGCAGCAAGACCTCCGGGAGCTACGAGCAGTACTTC. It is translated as CASSKTSGSYEQYF.

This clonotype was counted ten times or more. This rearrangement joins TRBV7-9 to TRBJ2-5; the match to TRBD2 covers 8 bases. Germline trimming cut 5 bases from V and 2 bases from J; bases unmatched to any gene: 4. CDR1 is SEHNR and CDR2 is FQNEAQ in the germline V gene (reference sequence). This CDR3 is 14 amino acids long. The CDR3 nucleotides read TGTGCCAGCAGCCCGACTAGCGTTCAAGAGACCCAGTACTTC. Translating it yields CASSPTSVQETQYF. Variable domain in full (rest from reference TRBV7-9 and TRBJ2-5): DTGVSQNPRHKITKRGQNVTFRCDPISEHNRLYWYRQTLGQGPEFLTYFQNEAQLEKSRLLSDRFSAERPKGSFSTLEIQRTEQGDSAMYLCASSPTSVQETQYFGPGTRLLVL.

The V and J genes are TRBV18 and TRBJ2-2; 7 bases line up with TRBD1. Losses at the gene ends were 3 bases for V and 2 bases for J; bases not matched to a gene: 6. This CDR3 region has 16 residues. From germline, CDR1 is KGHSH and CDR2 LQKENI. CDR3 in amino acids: CASSPPGTVNTGELFF. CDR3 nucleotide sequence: TGTGCCAGCTCACCTCCTGGGACAGTTAACACCGGGGAGCTGTTTTTT. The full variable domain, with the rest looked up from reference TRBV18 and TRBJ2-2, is NAGVMQNPRHLVRRRGQEARLRCSPMKGHSHVYWYRQLPEEGLKFMVYLQKENIIDESGMPKERFSAEFPKEGPSILRIQQVVRGDSAAYFCASSPPGTVNTGELFFGEGSRLTVL.

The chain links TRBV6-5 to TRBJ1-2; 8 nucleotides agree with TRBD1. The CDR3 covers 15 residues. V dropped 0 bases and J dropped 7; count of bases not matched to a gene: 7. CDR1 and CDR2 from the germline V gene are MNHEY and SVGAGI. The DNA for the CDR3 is TGTGCCAGCAGTTACTCCGGGCAGGGGGCCTTTGGCTACACCTTC. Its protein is CASSYSGQGAFGYTF.

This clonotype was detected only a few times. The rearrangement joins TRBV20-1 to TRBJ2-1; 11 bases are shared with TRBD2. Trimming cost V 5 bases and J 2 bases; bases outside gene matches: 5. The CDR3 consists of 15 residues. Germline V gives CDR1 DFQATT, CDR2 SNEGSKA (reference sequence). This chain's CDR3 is CSAVGLADPYNEQFF. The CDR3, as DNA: TGCAGTGCTGTGGGACTAGCGGACCCCTACAATGAGCAGTTCTTC.